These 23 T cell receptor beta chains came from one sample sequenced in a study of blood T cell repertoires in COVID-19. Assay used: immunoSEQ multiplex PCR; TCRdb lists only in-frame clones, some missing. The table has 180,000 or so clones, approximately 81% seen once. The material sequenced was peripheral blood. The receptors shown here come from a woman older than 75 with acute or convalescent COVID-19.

The CDR3 loop reads CASRDRNNQPQHF. CDR3 bases: TGTGCCAGCAGAGACAGGAATAATCAGCCCCAGCATTTT. The V call is TRBV2, the J call TRBJ1-5; a possible D gene is TRBD1 (6 bases). V was shortened by 6 bases and J by 4 bases, with 10 bases between the two germline ends. This CDR3 spans 13 amino acids. CDR1 SNHLY and CDR2 FYNNEI come from the germline V gene.

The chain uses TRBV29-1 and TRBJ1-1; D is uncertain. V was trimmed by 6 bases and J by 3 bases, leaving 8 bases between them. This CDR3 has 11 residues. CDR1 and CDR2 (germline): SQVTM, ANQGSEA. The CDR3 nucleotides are TGCAGCGTGCAGCGAGACACTGAAGCTTTCTTT. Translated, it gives CSVQRDTEAFF. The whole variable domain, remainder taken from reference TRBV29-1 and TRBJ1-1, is SAVISQKPSRDICQRGTSLTIQCQVDSQVTMMFWYRQQPGQSLTLIATANQGSEATYESGFVIDKFPISRPNLTFSTLTVSNMSPEDSSIYLCSVQRDTEAFFGQGTRLTVV.

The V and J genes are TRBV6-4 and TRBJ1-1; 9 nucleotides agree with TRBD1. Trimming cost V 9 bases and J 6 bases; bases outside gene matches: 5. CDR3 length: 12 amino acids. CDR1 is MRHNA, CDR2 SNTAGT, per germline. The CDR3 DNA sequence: TGTGCCAGTTCGGACAGGGGCTCTGAAGCTTTCTTT. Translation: CASSDRGSEAFF.

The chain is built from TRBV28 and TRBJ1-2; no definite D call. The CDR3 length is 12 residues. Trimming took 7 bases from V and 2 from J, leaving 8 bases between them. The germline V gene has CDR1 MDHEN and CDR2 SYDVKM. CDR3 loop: CASTPRNYGYTF. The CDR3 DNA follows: TGTGCCAGCACCCCTCGGAACTATGGCTACACCTTC.

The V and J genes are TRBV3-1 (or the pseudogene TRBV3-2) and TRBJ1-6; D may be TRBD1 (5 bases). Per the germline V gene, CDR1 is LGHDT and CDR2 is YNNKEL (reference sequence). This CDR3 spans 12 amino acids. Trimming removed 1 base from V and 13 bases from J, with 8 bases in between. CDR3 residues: CASSQVTGPLHF. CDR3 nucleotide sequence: TGTGCCAGCAGCCAAGTAACAGGTCCCCTCCACTTT.

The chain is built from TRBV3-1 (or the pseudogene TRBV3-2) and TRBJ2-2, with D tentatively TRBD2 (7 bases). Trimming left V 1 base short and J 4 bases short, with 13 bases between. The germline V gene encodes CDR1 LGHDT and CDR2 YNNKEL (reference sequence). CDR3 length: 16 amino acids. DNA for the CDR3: TGTGCCAGCAGCCAAGCCGGGGGAGGGGGCACCGGGGAGCTGTTTTTT. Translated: CASSQAGGGGTGELFF.

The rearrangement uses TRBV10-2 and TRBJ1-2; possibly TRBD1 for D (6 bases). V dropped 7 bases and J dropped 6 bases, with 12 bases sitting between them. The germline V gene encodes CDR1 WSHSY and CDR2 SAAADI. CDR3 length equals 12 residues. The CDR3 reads CASTQGGDGYTF. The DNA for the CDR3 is TGCGCCAGCACCCAAGGGGGGGATGGCTACACCTTC.

The CDR3 coding sequence is TGTGCCAGCAGCTTAAGTACAGGGGCCGATGGCTACACCTTC. Amino acid sequence: CASSLSTGADGYTF. This chain uses TRBV7-2 with TRBJ1-2; 7 nucleotides match TRBD1. Trimming at V came to 2 bases and at J to 6 bases, leaving 6 bases not matched to a gene. Germline CDR1 SGHTA, CDR2 FQGNSA. The CDR3 has 14 residues.

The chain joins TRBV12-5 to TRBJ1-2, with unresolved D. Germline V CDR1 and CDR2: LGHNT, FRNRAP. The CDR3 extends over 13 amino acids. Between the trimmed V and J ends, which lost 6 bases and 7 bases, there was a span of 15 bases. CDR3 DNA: TGTGCTAGTGGGTCCATCCAGCGGGGTGGCTACACCTTC. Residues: CASGSIQRGGYTF.

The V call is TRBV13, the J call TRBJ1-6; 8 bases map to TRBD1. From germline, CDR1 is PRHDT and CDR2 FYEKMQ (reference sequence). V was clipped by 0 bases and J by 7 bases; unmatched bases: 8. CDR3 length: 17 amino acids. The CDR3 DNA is TGTGCCAGCAGCTTAGGAATGGCAGGGGGCGCGAATTCACCCCTCCACTTT. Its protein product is CASSLGMAGGANSPLHF.

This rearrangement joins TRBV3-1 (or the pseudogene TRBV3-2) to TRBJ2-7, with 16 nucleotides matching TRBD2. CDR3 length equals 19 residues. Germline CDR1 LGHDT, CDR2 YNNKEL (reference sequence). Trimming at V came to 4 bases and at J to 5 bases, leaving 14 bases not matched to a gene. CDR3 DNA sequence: TGTGCCAGCAGCCGCAATTGGGGACTAGCGGGAGGGCCAGCAAACGAGCAGTACTTC. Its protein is CASSRNWGLAGGPANEQYF.

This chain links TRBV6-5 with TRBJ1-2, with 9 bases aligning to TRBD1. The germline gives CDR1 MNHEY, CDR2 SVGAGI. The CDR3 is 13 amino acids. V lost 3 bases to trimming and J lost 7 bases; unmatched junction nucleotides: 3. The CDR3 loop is CASSYTGQGGYTF. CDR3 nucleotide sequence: TGTGCCAGCAGTTATACGGGACAGGGTGGCTACACCTTC.

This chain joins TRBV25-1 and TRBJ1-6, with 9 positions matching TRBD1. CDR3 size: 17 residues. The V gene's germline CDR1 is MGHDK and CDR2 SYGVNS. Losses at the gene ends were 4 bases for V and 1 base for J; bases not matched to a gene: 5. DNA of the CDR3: TGTGCCAGCAGTGGGATACAGGGGGCATCCTATAATTCACCCCTCCACTTT. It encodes CASSGIQGASYNSPLHF.

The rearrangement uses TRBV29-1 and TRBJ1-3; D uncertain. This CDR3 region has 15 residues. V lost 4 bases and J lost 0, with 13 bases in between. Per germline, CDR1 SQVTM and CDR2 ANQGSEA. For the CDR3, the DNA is TGCAGCGTTGTGAGTCCCACTAGCTCTGGAAACACCATATATTTT. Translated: CSVVSPTSSGNTIYF.

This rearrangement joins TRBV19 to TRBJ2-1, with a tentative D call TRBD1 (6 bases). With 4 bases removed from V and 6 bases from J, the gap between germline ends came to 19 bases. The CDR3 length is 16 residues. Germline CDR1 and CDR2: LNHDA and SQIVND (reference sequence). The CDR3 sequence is CASSKGDAVRGNEQFF. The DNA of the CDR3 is TGTGCCAGTAGTAAGGGGGACGCCGTTAGGGGCAATGAGCAGTTCTTC.

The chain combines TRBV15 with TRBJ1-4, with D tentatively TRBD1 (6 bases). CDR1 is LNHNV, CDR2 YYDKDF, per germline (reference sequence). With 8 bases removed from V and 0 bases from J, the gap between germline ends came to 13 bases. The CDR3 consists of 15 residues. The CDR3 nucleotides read TGTGCCACCCAAAAACAGGGCCCAACTAATGAAAAACTGTTTTTT. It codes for CATQKQGPTNEKLFF.

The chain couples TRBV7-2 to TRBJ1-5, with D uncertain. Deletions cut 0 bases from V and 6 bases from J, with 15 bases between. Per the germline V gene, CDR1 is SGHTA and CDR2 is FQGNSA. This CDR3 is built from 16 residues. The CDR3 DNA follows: TGTGCCAGCAGCTTAGCGCGAGGAGTGGGTGGTCAGCCCCAGCATTTT. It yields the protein CASSLARGVGGQPQHF.

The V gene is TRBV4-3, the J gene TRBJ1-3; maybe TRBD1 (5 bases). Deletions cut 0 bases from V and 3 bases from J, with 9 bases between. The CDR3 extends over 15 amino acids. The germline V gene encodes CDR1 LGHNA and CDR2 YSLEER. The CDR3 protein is CASSQDFRVGNTIYF. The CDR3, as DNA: TGCGCCAGCAGCCAAGATTTCAGGGTTGGAAACACCATATATTTT.

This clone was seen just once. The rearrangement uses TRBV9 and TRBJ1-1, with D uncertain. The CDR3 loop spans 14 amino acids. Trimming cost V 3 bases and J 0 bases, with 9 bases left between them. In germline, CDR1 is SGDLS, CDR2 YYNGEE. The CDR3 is CASSASLMNTEAFF. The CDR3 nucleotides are TGTGCCAGCAGCGCCTCCCTTATGAACACTGAAGCTTTCTTT. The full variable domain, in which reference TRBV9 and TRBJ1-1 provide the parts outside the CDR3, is DSGVTQTPKHLITATGQRVTLRCSPRSGDLSVYWYQQSLDQGLQFLIQYYNGEERAKGNILERFSAQQFPDLHSELNLSSLELGDSALYFCASSASLMNTEAFFGQGTRLTVV.

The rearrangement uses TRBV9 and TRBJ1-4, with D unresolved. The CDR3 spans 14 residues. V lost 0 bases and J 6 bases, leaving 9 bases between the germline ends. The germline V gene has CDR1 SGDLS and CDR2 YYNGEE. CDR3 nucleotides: TGTGCCAGCAGCGTAGGGCACCGGGATGAAAAACTGTTTTTT. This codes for CASSVGHRDEKLFF.

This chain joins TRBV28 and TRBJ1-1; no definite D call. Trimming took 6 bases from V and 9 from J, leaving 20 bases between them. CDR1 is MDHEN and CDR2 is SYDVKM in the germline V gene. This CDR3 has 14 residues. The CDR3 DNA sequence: TGTGCCAGCAGCGCTGACTCTAGTTCCGGAAAAGCTTTCTTT. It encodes CASSADSSSGKAFF.

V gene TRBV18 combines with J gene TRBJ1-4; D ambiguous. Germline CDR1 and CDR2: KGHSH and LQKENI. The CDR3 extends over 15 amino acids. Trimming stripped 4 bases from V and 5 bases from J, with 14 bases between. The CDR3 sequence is CASSQEMPQNEKLFF. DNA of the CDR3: TGTGCCAGCTCACAGGAGATGCCACAAAATGAAAAACTGTTTTTT. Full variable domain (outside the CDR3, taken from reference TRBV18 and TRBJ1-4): NAGVMQNPRHLVRRRGQEARLRCSPMKGHSHVYWYRQLPEEGLKFMVYLQKENIIDESGMPKERFSAEFPKEGPSILRIQQVVRGDSAAYFCASSQEMPQNEKLFFGSGTQLSVL.

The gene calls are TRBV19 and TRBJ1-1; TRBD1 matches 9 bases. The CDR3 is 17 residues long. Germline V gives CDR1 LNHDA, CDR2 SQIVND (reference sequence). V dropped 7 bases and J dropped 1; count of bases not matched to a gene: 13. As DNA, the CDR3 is TGTGCCAGTAAGTTTGGAGGACAGGGGACCCAGAACACTGAAGCTTTCTTT. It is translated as CASKFGGQGTQNTEAFF.